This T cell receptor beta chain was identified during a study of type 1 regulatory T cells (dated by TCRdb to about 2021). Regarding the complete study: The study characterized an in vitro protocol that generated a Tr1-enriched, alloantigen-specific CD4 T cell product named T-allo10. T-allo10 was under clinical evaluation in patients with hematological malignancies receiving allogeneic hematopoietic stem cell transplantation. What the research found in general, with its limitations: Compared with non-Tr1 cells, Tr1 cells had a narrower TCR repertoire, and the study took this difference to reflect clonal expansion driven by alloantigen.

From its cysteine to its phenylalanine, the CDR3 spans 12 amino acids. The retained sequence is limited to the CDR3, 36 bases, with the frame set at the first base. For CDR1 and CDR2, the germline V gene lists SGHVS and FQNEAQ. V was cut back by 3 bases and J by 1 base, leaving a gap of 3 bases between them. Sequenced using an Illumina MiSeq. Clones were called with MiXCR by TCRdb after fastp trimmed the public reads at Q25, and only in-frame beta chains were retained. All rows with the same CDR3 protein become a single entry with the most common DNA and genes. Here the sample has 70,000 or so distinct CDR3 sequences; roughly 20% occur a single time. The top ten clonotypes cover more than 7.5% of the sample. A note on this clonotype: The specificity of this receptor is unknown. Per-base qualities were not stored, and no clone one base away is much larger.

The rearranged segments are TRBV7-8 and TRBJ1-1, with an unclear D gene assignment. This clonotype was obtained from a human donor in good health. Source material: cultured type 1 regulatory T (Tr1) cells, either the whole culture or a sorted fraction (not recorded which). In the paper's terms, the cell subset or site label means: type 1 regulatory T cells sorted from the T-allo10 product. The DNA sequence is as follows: TGTGCCAGCAGCTTTCAGAACACTGAAGCTTTCTTT. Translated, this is CASSFQNTEAFF.